This T cell receptor beta chain was recovered during a study of memory CD4+ T cells and cytomegalovirus serostatus. Whole-study context: Healthy Belgian adult donors included nine or ten CMV-positive and 24 CMV-negative people. The study, taken as a whole, reports: Median bootstrapped AUC for CMV status was around 0.95 originally, just under 0.93 US-trained.

A note on this clone: Its specificity is unknown.

This CDR3 contains 14 residues. Trimming pared 3 bases from V and 5 bases from J, leaving 10 bases between. Germline loops: CDR1 SNHLY, CDR2 FYNNEI. Profiling relied on immunoSEQ multiplex PCR, and the TCRdb table lists in-frame clones only, not all of them. The sample has just under 95,000 clones, 80% seen once. The sort gate was single viable CD3+CD4+CD8-CD45RO+ cells for memory CD4+ T cells. This clonotype originated in an adult in good health and CMV-seropositive. The J gene is TRBJ2-2, the V gene TRBV2; no firm D call. Material: memory CD4+ T cells from blood. The CDR3 nucleotides are TGTGCCAGCAGTGAGGATACCGAAACCGGGGAGCTGTTTTTT. Translated: CASSEDTETGELFF.